Listed here are 25 T cell receptor beta chains from one sample, sequenced in a study of blood T cell repertoires in COVID-19. Here immunoSEQ multiplex PCR was the method, and the copy in TCRdb shows in-frame clones only, minus some. The sample lists under 200,000 clones; 88% were seen once. Sequenced material: peripheral blood. The origin of the receptors is a man younger than 35 with active or convalescent COVID-19.

This chain uses TRBV29-1 with TRBJ1-2, with 9 positions matching TRBD1. The CDR3 consists of 15 residues. Germline V CDR1 and CDR2: SQVTM, ANQGSEA. V was clipped by 7 bases and J by 8 bases; unmatched bases: 17. This CDR3 reads CSATSPGTGNVGYTF. Here the CDR3 DNA reads TGCAGCGCAACTAGCCCCGGGACAGGGAATGTGGGCTACACCTTC.

The V gene is TRBV5-5, the J gene TRBJ2-3; 14 nucleotides match TRBD2. CDR3 size: 16 residues. V shed 4 bases and J 3 bases; nucleotides not matched to a gene: 4. CDR1 and CDR2 from the germline V gene are SGHKS and YYEKEE (reference sequence). Here the CDR3 reads CASSIGLAGGTDTQYF. The CDR3 DNA follows: TGTGCCAGCAGCATTGGACTAGCGGGAGGTACAGATACGCAGTATTTT.

The chain couples TRBV7-9 to TRBJ2-1; D gene ambiguous. Trimming pared 6 bases from V and 7 bases from J, leaving 10 bases between. Germline V gene data show CDR1 as SEHNR and CDR2 as FQNEAQ (reference sequence). The CDR3 loop spans 12 amino acids. The CDR3 DNA reads as TGTGCCAGCAGTTCCAGTTTGAATGAGCAGTTCTTC. Protein sequence: CASSSSLNEQFF.

The rearrangement links TRBV3-1 (or the pseudogene TRBV3-2) to TRBJ1-2; no definite D call. The V gene lost 0 bases and the J gene lost 5 bases, with 16 bases spanning the gap. Germline V lookup: CDR1 LGHDT, CDR2 YNNKEL (reference sequence). The CDR3 contains 16 residues. In DNA, the CDR3 is TGTGCCAGCAGCCAAGATCGCCCTCCCCAACTTTATGGCTACACCTTC. This gives the protein CASSQDRPPQLYGYTF.

The CDR3 loop is CASTRANYGYTF. CDR3 sequence (DNA): TGTGCCAGTACCCGTGCTAACTATGGCTACACCTTC. The chain recombines TRBV19 with TRBJ1-2; D not resolved. The CDR3 consists of 12 residues. Trimming pared 7 bases from V and 0 bases from J, leaving 6 bases between. CDR1 is LNHDA, CDR2 SQIVND, per germline (reference sequence).

V is TRBV5-1 and J is TRBJ2-5; D possibly corresponds to TRBD1 (6 bases). CDR3 length equals 14 residues. The V gene lost 0 bases and the J gene lost 5 bases, with 11 bases spanning the gap. CDR1 and CDR2 (germline): SGHRS, YFSETQ. CDR3: CASSLDRAAETQYF. CDR3 in DNA: TGCGCCAGCAGCTTGGACAGGGCGGCGGAGACCCAGTACTTC.

The chain carries TRBV7-2 and TRBJ2-7, with 7 bases identical to TRBD2. Germline loops: CDR1 SGHTA, CDR2 FQGNSA. V shed 4 bases, J shed 0 bases, and the junction held 6 bases outside the gene matches. CDR3 length: 15 residues. CDR3 in amino acids: CASSWISGNSYEQYF. CDR3 coding DNA: TGTGCCAGCAGCTGGATAAGCGGGAACTCCTACGAGCAGTACTTC. Combining the CDR3 with reference TRBV7-2 and TRBJ2-7 gives the whole variable domain GAGVSQSPSNKVTEKGKDVELRCDPISGHTALYWYRQSLGQGLEFLIYFQGNSAPDKSGLPSDRFSAERTGGSVSTLTIQRTQQEDSAVYLCASSWISGNSYEQYFGPGTRLTVT.

The V call is TRBV28, the J call TRBJ2-5; the D gene is possibly TRBD2 (5 bases). Per germline, CDR1 MDHEN and CDR2 SYDVKM. The CDR3 runs to 13 residues. V shed 3 bases and J shed 1 base, with 6 bases lying between them. CDR3 in amino acids: CASSFRGQETQYF. In nucleotides, the CDR3 is TGTGCCAGCAGTTTCCGGGGCCAAGAGACCCAGTACTTC.

The chain is built from TRBV5-4 and TRBJ2-3; perhaps TRBD1 as D (6 bases). V lost 6 bases, J lost 7 bases, and 15 bases lay in between. The CDR3 contains 13 residues. Germline CDR1 and CDR2: SGHNT and YYREEE (reference sequence). CDR3 sequence (DNA): TGTGCCAGCACCTTACAGGGTGCGAATACGCAGTATTTT. Residues: CASTLQGANTQYF.

V usage is TRBV7-8 and J usage is TRBJ2-7; 7 bases are shared with TRBD1. This CDR3 is built from 14 residues. Trimming at V came to 5 bases and at J to 5 bases, leaving 9 bases not matched to a gene. Germline assignment: CDR1 SGHVS and CDR2 FQNEAQ. CDR3: CASSRLQGVHEQYF. The CDR3, as DNA: TGTGCCAGCAGCAGACTTCAGGGGGTCCACGAGCAGTACTTC.

The chain links TRBV3-1 (or the pseudogene TRBV3-2) to TRBJ2-2; D perhaps matches TRBD1 (5 bases). This CDR3 is built from 15 residues. V lost 0 bases and J lost 7, with 12 bases in between. From germline, CDR1 is LGHDT and CDR2 YNNKEL (reference sequence). CDR3 nucleotides: TGTGCCAGCAGCCAAGAAGGGGCCCTTCGCGGGGAGCTGTTTTTT. It translates to CASSQEGALRGELFF.

J is TRBJ1-2 and V is TRBV23-1; D gene unclear. TRBV23-1 is designated an ORF whose function remains uncertain. Between the trimmed V and J ends, which lost 7 bases and 6 bases, there was a span of 3 bases. This CDR3 contains 9 residues. CDR3: CASNNGYTF. The CDR3 bases are TGCGCCAGCAATAATGGCTACACCTTC.

The chain combines TRBV11-2 with TRBJ2-3; tentatively, D is TRBD2 (6 bases). In germline, CDR1 is SGHAT, CDR2 FQNNGV. V lost 5 bases and J lost 0, with 12 bases in between. This CDR3 comprises 15 residues. In nucleotides, the CDR3 is TGTGCCAGCAGCCTAGGTAGCGGAAGCACAGATACGCAGTATTTT. Protein: CASSLGSGSTDTQYF.

The J gene is TRBJ2-3, the V gene TRBV5-4, with 11 bases aligning to TRBD2. CDR1 and CDR2 from the germline V gene are SGHNT and YYREEE (reference sequence). V was pared by 1 base and J by 6 bases, with 16 bases of the junction left unmatched. This CDR3 contains 19 residues. The CDR3 nucleotides are TGTGCCAGCAGCTTGAGAGGGCTAGCGGGAGGACGGGGCAGTGATACGCAGTATTTT. It codes for CASSLRGLAGGRGSDTQYF.

The table lists this clone with a count of one. This sequence joins TRBV30 and TRBJ1-6; TRBD1 matches 8 bases. The CDR3 is made up of 14 amino acids. Losses at the gene ends were 3 bases for V and 8 bases for J; bases not matched to a gene: 6. CDR1 and CDR2 from the germline V gene are GTSNPN and SVGIG (reference sequence). The CDR3 DNA is TGTGCCTGGAGCTACAGGGGGATGGATTCACCCCTCCACTTT. Protein sequence: CAWSYRGMDSPLHF. The full variable domain, completed using reference TRBV30 and TRBJ1-6, is SQTIHQWPATLVQPVGSPLSLECTVEGTSNPNLYWYRQAAGRGLQLLFYSVGIGQISSEVPQNLSASRPQDRQFILSSKKLLLSDSGFYLCAWSYRGMDSPLHFGNGTRLTVT.

This clone was seen a single time. The chain combines TRBV2 with TRBJ2-4, with D possibly being TRBD2 (5 bases). The CDR3 has 14 residues. Trimming left V 4 bases short and J 6 bases short, with 13 bases between. Germline CDR1 reads SNHLY; CDR2 reads FYNNEI. The CDR3 sequence is CASSALVSGNIQYF. As DNA, the CDR3 is TGTGCCAGCAGTGCACTAGTGTCAGGAAACATTCAGTACTTC.

The gene calls are TRBV6-5 and TRBJ1-1; no firm D call. This CDR3 has 13 amino acids. Trimming took 1 base from V and 4 from J, leaving 7 bases between them. The germline gives CDR1 MNHEY, CDR2 SVGAGI. The chain's CDR3 is CASSYYLSTEAFF. CDR3 nucleotide sequence: TGTGCCAGCAGTTACTATCTTAGCACTGAAGCTTTCTTT.

The chain has TRBV28 and TRBJ1-1; possibly TRBD1 for D (6 bases). The CDR3 has 13 amino acids. The germline gives CDR1 MDHEN, CDR2 SYDVKM. With 7 bases removed from V and 2 bases from J, the gap between germline ends came to 11 bases. Written as DNA, the CDR3 is TGTGCCAGCATTCGGACAGCTAACACTGAAGCTTTCTTT. Protein sequence: CASIRTANTEAFF.

The J gene is TRBJ1-4, the V gene TRBV5-5; D is undetermined. Germline V CDR1 and CDR2: SGHKS, YYEKEE (reference sequence). V lost 0 bases, J lost 8 bases, and 8 bases lay in between. The CDR3 spans 13 residues. The CDR3: CASSLGTEEKLFF. The CDR3 DNA follows: TGTGCCAGCAGCTTGGGCACGGAGGAAAAACTGTTTTTT.

V gene TRBV7-6 combines with J gene TRBJ1-1; 8 bases are shared with TRBD1. Losses at the gene ends were 2 bases for V and 0 bases for J; bases not matched to a gene: 11. This CDR3 has 18 residues. Germline values: CDR1 SGHVS, CDR2 FNYEAQ. Written as DNA, the CDR3 is TGTGCCAGCAGCTTACGATTTCAGGGGGCTTCAGTGAACACTGAAGCTTTCTTT. Residues: CASSLRFQGASVNTEAFF.

The chain combines TRBV15 with TRBJ2-2, with 9 bases matching TRBD1. The germline V gene encodes CDR1 LNHNV and CDR2 YYDKDF (reference sequence). This CDR3 region has 15 residues. Germline trimming cut 2 bases from V and 5 bases from J; bases unmatched to any gene: 3. In nucleotides, the CDR3 is TGTGCCACCAGCAGATACAGGGGGCATACCGGGGAGCTGTTTTTT. As protein: CATSRYRGHTGELFF. The full variable domain, with the rest looked up from reference TRBV15 and TRBJ2-2, is DAMVIQNPRYQVTQFGKPVTLSCSQTLNHNVMYWYQQKSSQAPKLLFHYYDKDFNNEADTPDNFQSRRPNTSFCFLDIRSPGLGDTAMYLCATSRYRGHTGELFFGEGSRLTVL.

This clone was counted a single time. The gene calls are TRBV19 and TRBJ2-1; D is possibly TRBD2 (6 bases). The CDR3 extends over 15 amino acids. The V and J ends lost 3 bases and 5 bases respectively, with 14 bases between them. Germline V gene lookup returns CDR1 LNHDA and CDR2 SQIVND (reference sequence). Here the CDR3 DNA reads TGTGCCAGTAGTATCGGGAGCGGCCCGCACAATGAGCAGTTCTTC. As protein: CASSIGSGPHNEQFF.

The genes are TRBV29-1 and TRBJ1-1; no definite D call. V lost 5 bases and J lost 2, with 12 bases in between. Per germline, CDR1 SQVTM and CDR2 ANQGSEA. The CDR3 length is 13 residues. In nucleotides, the CDR3 is TGCAGCGTTCGATTGGGAGGCAACACTGAAGCTTTCTTT. Its translation: CSVRLGGNTEAFF.

V usage is TRBV9 and J usage is TRBJ2-1; D is possibly TRBD2 (5 bases). Looked up from germline, CDR1 is SGDLS and CDR2 is YYNGEE. CDR3 size: 15 residues. Trimming took off 0 bases at V and 9 bases at J, with 16 bases between the two ends. The CDR3 DNA sequence: TGTGCCAGCAGCGTAGGTGGGAGCCTGGGGAGTGAGCAGTTCTTC. Translated, it gives CASSVGGSLGSEQFF.

The V call is TRBV15, the J call TRBJ2-1; 7 nucleotides align to TRBD1. CDR3 length equals 15 residues. Losses at the gene ends were 1 base for V and 5 bases for J; bases not matched to a gene: 5. Germline lookup yields CDR1 LNHNV and CDR2 YYDKDF (reference sequence). The CDR3: CATSRGQGGHNEQFF. The CDR3 bases are TGTGCCACCAGCAGAGGACAGGGTGGCCACAATGAGCAGTTCTTC.